This T cell receptor (beta chain) came from a study of technical replicates of blood from a few donors. V was pared by 8 bases and J by 8 bases, with 7 bases between. The V gene's germline CDR1 is MNHEY and CDR2 SMNVEV (reference sequence). The CDR3 contains 10 residues. Assay: immunoSEQ multiplex PCR; the TCRdb copy retains only in-frame clones and omits some. The top ten clones hold about 0.38% of a sample with tens of thousands of clones, around nine tenths of them seen once. The sample consisted of T cells isolated from PBMCs. The gene calls are TRBV27 and TRBJ2-4; weak D call: TRBD2 (5 bases). The clonotype comes from a human donor in good health. DNA for the CDR3: TGTGCCAGCGGGAGTTACATTCAGTACTTC. Translation: CASGSYIQYF.